Sequencing of this TCR beta chain was carried out in a study of response to subunit inactivated influenza vaccine. Germline-derived CDR1 and CDR2 are MNHNS and SASEGT. V was trimmed by 7 bases and J by 0 bases, leaving 14 bases between them. The CDR3 length is 15 residues. TCRdb re-called the RT-PCR reads with MiXCR, one entry per CDR3 protein. The table has some 570,000 distinct CDR3 sequences, 10% to 12% seen once. The same sample was also studied in work on T cells expressing NK-cell markers. From that study: A 5'RACE template switching approach incorporating UMIs was used to make TCR beta cDNA. Each TCR beta repertoire originated in sorted T cells that were CD3+CD56+NKG2C+, CD3+CD56+NKG2C- or CD3+CD56-NKG2C+. Where a handful of donors were concerned, these clonotypes also led the CD3+CD56-NKG2C+ fraction.

The receptor comes from a middle-aged man who received an inactivated influenza vaccine. The source material was PBMCs from blood, sampled on the day of vaccination. This chain links TRBV6-1 with TRBJ2-3, with D perhaps matching TRBD2 (5 bases). The DNA for the CDR3 is TGTGCCAGCAAGGCGGGCGGGTATAGCACAGATACGCAGTATTTT. It specifies CASKAGGYSTDTQYF.